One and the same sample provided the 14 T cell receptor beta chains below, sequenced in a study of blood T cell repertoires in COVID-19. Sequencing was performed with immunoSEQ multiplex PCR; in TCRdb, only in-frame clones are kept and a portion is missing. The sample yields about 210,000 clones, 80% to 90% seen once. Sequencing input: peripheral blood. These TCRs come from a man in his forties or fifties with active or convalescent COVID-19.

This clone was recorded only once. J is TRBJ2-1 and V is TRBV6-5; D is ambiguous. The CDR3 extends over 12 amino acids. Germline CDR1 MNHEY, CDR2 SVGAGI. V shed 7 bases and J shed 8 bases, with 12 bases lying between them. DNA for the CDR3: TGTGCCAGCATTAAGACTGCCGATGAGCAGTTCTTC. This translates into CASIKTADEQFF.

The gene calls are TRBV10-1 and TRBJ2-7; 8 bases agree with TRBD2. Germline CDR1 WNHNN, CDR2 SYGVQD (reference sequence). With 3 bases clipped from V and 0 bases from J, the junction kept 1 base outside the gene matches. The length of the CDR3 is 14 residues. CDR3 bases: TGCGCCAGCAGTGACGGGACTAGCTCCTACGAGCAGTACTTC. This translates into CASSDGTSSYEQYF.

Here the CDR3 reads CAWSLIRQGMTKNIQYF. CDR3 coding DNA: TGTGCCTGGAGCTTGATCCGACAGGGAATGACCAAAAACATTCAGTACTTC. V is TRBV30 and J is TRBJ2-4, with 7 nucleotides matching TRBD1. V lost 3 bases to trimming and J lost 2 bases; unmatched junction nucleotides: 13. CDR1 and CDR2 from the germline V gene are GTSNPN and SVGIG (reference sequence). This CDR3 has 17 amino acids.

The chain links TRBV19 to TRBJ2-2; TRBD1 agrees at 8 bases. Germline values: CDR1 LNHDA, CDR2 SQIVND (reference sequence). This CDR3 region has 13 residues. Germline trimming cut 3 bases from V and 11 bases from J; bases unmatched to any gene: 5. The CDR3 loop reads CASSMGDRPELFF. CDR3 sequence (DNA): TGTGCCAGTAGTATGGGGGACAGGCCCGAGCTGTTTTTT.

CDR3 in amino acids: CASSRRGSGANVLTF. CDR3 nucleotides: TGTGCCAGCAGCCGTAGGGGGTCTGGGGCCAACGTCCTGACTTTC. The rearrangement links TRBV11-2 to TRBJ2-6; weak D call: TRBD1 (6 bases). There are 15 residues in the CDR3. Trimming cost V 5 bases and J 1 base, with 9 bases left between them. Germline values: CDR1 SGHAT, CDR2 FQNNGV.

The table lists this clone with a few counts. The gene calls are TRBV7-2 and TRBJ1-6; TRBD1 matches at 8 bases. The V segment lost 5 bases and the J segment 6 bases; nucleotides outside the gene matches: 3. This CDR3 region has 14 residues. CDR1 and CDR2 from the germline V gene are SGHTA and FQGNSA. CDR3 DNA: TGTGCCAGCAGCGCGACAGGGGCTAATTCACCCCTCCACTTT. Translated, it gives CASSATGANSPLHF.

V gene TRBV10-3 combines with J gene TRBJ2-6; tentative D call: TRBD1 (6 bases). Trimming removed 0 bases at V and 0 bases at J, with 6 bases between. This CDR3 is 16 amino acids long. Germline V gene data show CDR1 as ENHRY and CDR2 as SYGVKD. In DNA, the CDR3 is TGTGCCATCAGTGAGTCACAGGGCTCTGGGGCCAACGTCCTGACTTTC. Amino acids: CAISESQGSGANVLTF.

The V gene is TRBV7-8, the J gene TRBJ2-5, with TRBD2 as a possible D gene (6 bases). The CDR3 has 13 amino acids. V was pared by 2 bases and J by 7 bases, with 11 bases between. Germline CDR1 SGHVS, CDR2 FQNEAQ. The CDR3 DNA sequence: TGTGCCAGCAGCTTAACGATCGGGAGGACCCAGTACTTC. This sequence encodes CASSLTIGRTQYF.

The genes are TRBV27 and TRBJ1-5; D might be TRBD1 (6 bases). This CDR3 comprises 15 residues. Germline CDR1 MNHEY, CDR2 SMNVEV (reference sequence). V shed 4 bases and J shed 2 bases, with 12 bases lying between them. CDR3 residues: CASSSRGAGNQPQHF. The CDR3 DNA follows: TGTGCCAGCAGTTCGCGGGGGGCGGGCAATCAGCCCCAGCATTTT.

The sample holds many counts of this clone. In nucleotides, the CDR3 is TGTGCCAGCAGCCCGAGGACAGGGGTCACTGGCTACACCTTC. This codes for CASSPRTGVTGYTF. The chain carries TRBV7-8 and TRBJ1-2, with TRBD1 identical over 9 bases. The germline CDR1 and CDR2 sequences are SGHVS and FQNEAQ. This CDR3 is 14 amino acids long. Trimming cost V 5 bases and J 7 bases; bases outside gene matches: 8.

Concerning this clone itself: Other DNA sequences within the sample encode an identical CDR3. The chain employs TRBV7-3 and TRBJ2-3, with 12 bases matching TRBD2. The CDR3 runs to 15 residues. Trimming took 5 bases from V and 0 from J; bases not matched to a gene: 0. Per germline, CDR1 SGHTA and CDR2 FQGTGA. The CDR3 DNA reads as TGTGCCAGCAGCCTAGCGGGAGGGAGCACAGATACGCAGTATTTT. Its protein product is CASSLAGGSTDTQYF.

The CDR3 loop reads CASSEVMRTGVARHLGYTF. The CDR3 nucleotides are TGTGCCAGCAGTGAAGTTATGCGGACAGGCGTCGCGCGACACCTTGGCTACACCTTC. The gene calls are TRBV6-1 and TRBJ1-2, with 7 bases fitting TRBD1. The CDR3 runs to 19 residues. Trimming took 1 base from V and 7 from J; bases not matched to a gene: 21. The germline V gene has CDR1 MNHNS and CDR2 SASEGT.

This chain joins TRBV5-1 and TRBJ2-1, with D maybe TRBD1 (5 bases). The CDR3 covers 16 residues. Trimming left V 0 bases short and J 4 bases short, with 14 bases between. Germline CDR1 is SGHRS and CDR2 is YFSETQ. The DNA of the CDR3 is TGCGCCAGCAGCTTGGCTACCAGGGCGTTTTACAATGAGCAGTTCTTC. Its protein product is CASSLATRAFYNEQFF.

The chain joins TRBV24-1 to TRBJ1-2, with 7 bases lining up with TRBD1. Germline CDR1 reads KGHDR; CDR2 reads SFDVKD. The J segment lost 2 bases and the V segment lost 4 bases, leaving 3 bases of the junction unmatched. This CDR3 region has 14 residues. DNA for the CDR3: TGTGCCACCAGTGACTGGGACAGAAACTATGGCTACACCTTC. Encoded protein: CATSDWDRNYGYTF.